One sample yielded the 2 T cell receptor beta chains listed below, sequenced in a study of Graves' ophthalmopathy and Graves' hyperthyroidism. Amplification from RNA transcripts yielded the TCR beta CDR3 regions. HTBI-primed first-round RT-PCR preceded second-round multiplex PCR. From the multiplex PCR reads, TCRdb called clonotypes with MiXCR, one entry per CDR3 protein. Of roughly 600,000 distinct CDR3 sequences in the sample, about 40% were seen once. Sequencing was done on a sample of peripheral blood or thyroid tissue (not recorded which). These receptors were collected from an adult man with Graves' hyperthyroidism.

At least ten counts were recorded for this clonotype. The gene calls are TRBV7-2 and TRBJ1-2; unclear D gene. From germline, CDR1 is SGHTA and CDR2 FQGNSA. With 1 base removed from V and 7 bases from J, the gap between germline ends came to 16 bases. The CDR3 length is 15 residues. Here the CDR3 DNA reads TGTGCCAGCAGCTTAGGCCTGGCGGGTATCTCTGGCTACACCTTC. Protein: CASSLGLAGISGYTF.

The chain carries TRBV7-2 and TRBJ2-7, with a tentative D call TRBD1 (5 bases). Germline V gene data show CDR1 as SGHTA and CDR2 as FQGNSA. The CDR3 is 13 residues long. V lost 5 bases, J lost 6 bases, and 14 bases lay in between. CDR3 sequence (DNA): TGTGCCAGCAGCCCGAAGGGGCAAGGCGAGCAGTACTTC. This sequence encodes CASSPKGQGEQYF.